This T cell receptor (beta chain) was sequenced for a study of T cells in Graves' hyperthyroidism and ophthalmopathy. The TCR beta CDR3 regions underwent amplification using RNA transcripts as the source. First-round RT-PCR of the TCR CDR3 relied on the HTBI primer set. TCRdb reprocessed the multiplex PCR reads with MiXCR, giving one entry per CDR3 protein. The sample contains under 350,000 distinct CDR3 sequences, roughly 23% of which appear only once. The germline V gene encodes CDR1 MNHEY and CDR2 SMNVEV (reference sequence). The CDR3 has 16 residues. V lost 3 bases and J 5 bases, leaving 16 bases between the germline ends. This clonotype was seen many times.

The TCR originated in a woman aged 45-60 years with Graves' hyperthyroidism. The sample consisted of blood. The chain is built from TRBV27 and TRBJ1-4; D may be TRBD1 (5 bases). The CDR3 region has the DNA TGTGCCAGCAGTTTCGTCCGAGACAGAGTAAATGAAAAACTGTTTTTT. Translation gives CASSFVRDRVNEKLFF.